A single sample is the source of the 22 T cell receptor beta chains below, sequenced in a study of cytomegalovirus exposure and HLA in healthy donors. The repertoire was sequenced with immunoSEQ multiplex PCR; TCRdb's copy has only in-frame clones and lacks some. The sample consists of more than 140,000 clones, 85% to 90% of them appearing once. The sequenced sample was PBMCs. The source of these receptors is a woman aged 18 to 35 in good health and CMV-seropositive.

The V call is TRBV19, the J call TRBJ2-1, with 10 bases that match TRBD2. Germline CDR1 is LNHDA and CDR2 is SQIVND (reference sequence). The ends lost 9 bases at V and 3 bases at J; junction bases unmatched: 8. This CDR3 contains 15 residues. CDR3 nucleotides: TGTGCCAGCGGAACCGGACTAGCGGTCTACAATGAGCAGTTCTTC. Encoded protein: CASGTGLAVYNEQFF. Full variable domain (remainder filled in from reference TRBV19 and TRBJ2-1): DGGITQSPKYLFRKEGQNVTLSCEQNLNHDAMYWYRQDPGQGLRLIYYSQIVNDFQKGDIAEGYSVSREKKESFPLTVTSAQKNPTAFYLCASGTGLAVYNEQFFGPGTRLTVL.

J is TRBJ1-5 and V is TRBV10-3; D not certain. With 6 bases removed from V and 4 bases from J, the gap between germline ends came to 16 bases. Germline V lookup: CDR1 ENHRY, CDR2 SYGVKD. The CDR3 runs to 15 residues. The CDR3 nucleotides are TGTGCCATCAGCCTCTCAGGACTAGCTAATCAGCCCCAGCATTTT. Its protein is CAISLSGLANQPQHF.

The chain couples TRBV10-1 to TRBJ2-7; D unclear. This CDR3 comprises 14 residues. V lost 0 bases and J lost 4, with 10 bases in between. Germline CDR1 and CDR2: WNHNN and SYGVQD (reference sequence). The CDR3 spells CASSESKPPYEQYF. The CDR3 nucleotides read TGCGCCAGCAGTGAGTCGAAGCCCCCATACGAGCAGTACTTC.

J is TRBJ2-7 and V is TRBV23-1, with TRBD1 matching over 7 bases. TRBV23-1 qualifies as an ORF whose function is uncertain. CDR3 length: 14 residues. V shed 9 bases, J shed 0 bases, and the junction held 8 bases outside the gene matches. CDR3 protein: CARSLRDSSYEQYF. DNA of the CDR3: TGCGCCAGGTCCCTCAGGGACAGCTCCTACGAGCAGTACTTC.

This chain connects TRBV5-6 to TRBJ1-2, with TRBD1 identical over 8 bases. Trimming at V came to 0 bases and at J to 3 bases, leaving 16 bases not matched to a gene. This CDR3 region has 19 residues. Germline CDR1 is SGHDT and CDR2 is YYEEEE. The CDR3 DNA follows: TGTGCCAGCAGCTTGGCTGACAGGGGATTCTCGGTTAGGTACTATGGCTACACCTTC. Translating it yields CASSLADRGFSVRYYGYTF.

CDR3 region: CSVDQQGDTEAFF. In DNA, the CDR3 is TGCAGCGTTGACCAACAGGGGGACACTGAAGCTTTCTTT. The rearrangement joins TRBV29-1 to TRBJ1-1, with 8 nucleotides matching TRBD1. This CDR3 contains 13 residues. In germline, CDR1 is SQVTM, CDR2 ANQGSEA. V lost 3 bases, J lost 3 bases, and 3 bases stayed unmatched.

The chain couples TRBV30 to TRBJ2-7; 11 bases map to TRBD2. The germline CDR1 and CDR2 sequences are GTSNPN and SVGIG (reference sequence). V shed 5 bases, J shed 2 bases, and the junction held 5 bases outside the gene matches. CDR3 length: 14 amino acids. The CDR3 spells CAWSTSGSAYEQYF. CDR3 DNA sequence: TGTGCCTGGTCCACTAGCGGGAGTGCCTACGAGCAGTACTTC.

V is TRBV5-1 and J is TRBJ1-2, with TRBD1 as a possible D gene (6 bases). The CDR3 is 14 amino acids. Trimming left V 0 bases short and J 3 bases short, with 9 bases between. Germline V lookup: CDR1 SGHRS, CDR2 YFSETQ. Here the CDR3 DNA reads TGCGCCAGCAGCTTGGACAGGGCGGACTATGGCTACACCTTC. This translates into CASSLDRADYGYTF.

J is TRBJ2-2 and V is TRBV5-1; D remains ambiguous. CDR3 length: 14 amino acids. The ends were cut back, 0 bases at V and 7 bases at J, with 10 bases in the middle. CDR1 is SGHRS and CDR2 is YFSETQ in the germline V gene. CDR3 bases: TGCGCCAGCAGCTTGGGAGTCGTCGGCGGGGAGCTGTTTTTT. The encoded protein is CASSLGVVGGELFF.

V gene TRBV11-3 combines with J gene TRBJ2-3; 13 bases line up with TRBD2. Germline trimming cut 6 bases from V and 6 bases from J; bases unmatched to any gene: 6. The germline V gene has CDR1 SGHNT and CDR2 YENEEA. The CDR3 runs 15 residues. Here the CDR3 reads CASRLAGGPTDTQYF. CDR3 DNA sequence: TGTGCCAGCAGACTAGCGGGAGGGCCAACTGATACGCAGTATTTT.

The chain has TRBV9 and TRBJ2-1; perhaps TRBD1 as D (5 bases). Germline V gene data show CDR1 as SGDLS and CDR2 as YYNGEE. V was cut by 2 bases and J by 8 bases, with 8 bases left in between. The CDR3 has 12 residues. The CDR3 bases are TGTGCCAGCAGCGTCAGGGAAGATGAGCAGTTCTTC. This encodes CASSVREDEQFF.

This chain connects TRBV4-3 to TRBJ2-7; 10 bases fit TRBD1. The J segment lost 3 bases and the V segment lost 0 bases, leaving 8 bases of the junction unmatched. This CDR3 is 17 amino acids long. Per the germline V gene, CDR1 is LGHNA and CDR2 is YSLEER. The CDR3 region has the DNA TGCGCCAGCAGCCAAGATGCTTCGGGACAGGGGCACTACGAGCAGTACTTC. The encoded protein is CASSQDASGQGHYEQYF.

This chain uses TRBV5-1 with TRBJ2-5, with D possibly matching TRBD1 (6 bases). The V gene's germline CDR1 is SGHRS and CDR2 YFSETQ. CDR3 size: 16 residues. Trimming cost V 0 bases and J 0 bases, with 12 bases left between them. The CDR3, as DNA: TGCGCCAGCAGCTTGGCCCTAGGACAGAACCAAGAGACCCAGTACTTC. Protein product: CASSLALGQNQETQYF.

V is TRBV19 and J is TRBJ2-7; tentative D call: TRBD1 (5 bases). The CDR3 contains 14 residues. The V gene's germline CDR1 is LNHDA and CDR2 SQIVND (reference sequence). V was shortened by 2 bases and J by 0 bases, with 8 bases between the two germline ends. CDR3 sequence (DNA): TGTGCCAGTAGTATAACAGGCACCTCCTACGAGCAGTACTTC. It is translated as CASSITGTSYEQYF.

The rearrangement joins TRBV29-1 to TRBJ1-1; TRBD1 is a possible D gene (5 bases). V was pared by 3 bases and J by 0 bases, with 11 bases between. The CDR3 contains 14 residues. Germline V gene lookup returns CDR1 SQVTM and CDR2 ANQGSEA. Here the CDR3 DNA reads TGCAGCGTTGATCCGGGACTACTGAACACTGAAGCTTTCTTT. Protein sequence: CSVDPGLLNTEAFF.

The rearrangement uses TRBV6-6 and TRBJ1-2; D call uncertain. With 0 bases removed from V and 7 bases from J, the gap between germline ends came to 9 bases. The CDR3 consists of 13 residues. From germline, CDR1 is MNHNY and CDR2 SVGAGI (reference sequence). In nucleotides, the CDR3 is TGTGCCAGCAGTTACTCGACATCTGGTGGCTACACCTTC. Its translation: CASSYSTSGGYTF.

CDR3: CASSSTQGLNTGELFF. The CDR3, as DNA: TGTGCCAGCAGCTCAACACAGGGTTTGAACACCGGGGAGCTGTTTTTT. This rearrangement joins TRBV13 to TRBJ2-2, with TRBD1 as a possible D gene (6 bases). Looked up from germline, CDR1 is PRHDT and CDR2 is FYEKMQ (reference sequence). CDR3 size: 16 residues. V gave up 4 bases and J gave up 1 base, with 13 bases separating them.

The gene calls are TRBV19 and TRBJ2-6, with D possibly TRBD2 on 6 matching bases. Germline CDR1 is LNHDA and CDR2 is SQIVND (reference sequence). The CDR3 sequence is 15 residues long. Trimming removed 4 bases from V and 4 bases from J, with 11 bases in between. For the CDR3, the DNA is TGTGCCAGTAGTACGGGGGAGGCAGGGGCCAACGTCCTGACTTTC. It yields the protein CASSTGEAGANVLTF.

The chain couples TRBV29-1 to TRBJ2-3; 11 positions agree with TRBD1. The trim removed 3 bases at V and 4 bases at J, leaving 3 bases unmatched. This CDR3 is 14 amino acids long. Germline V gene data show CDR1 as SQVTM and CDR2 as ANQGSEA. The CDR3 DNA sequence: TGCAGCGTTGAGGGACAGGGGGGGCCAGATACGCAGTATTTT. Its translation: CSVEGQGGPDTQYF.

The genes are TRBV7-8 and TRBJ1-4, with 8 positions matching TRBD1. The CDR3 is 16 amino acids. V lost 5 bases and J lost 5; bases outside the gene matches: 10. Germline V gives CDR1 SGHVS, CDR2 FQNEAQ. The DNA of the CDR3 is TGTGCCAGCAGCATCCGCGGACAGGGCGAAAATGAAAAACTGTTTTTT. Encoded protein: CASSIRGQGENEKLFF. Drawing the rest from reference TRBV7-8 and TRBJ1-4, the complete variable domain is GAGVSQSPRYKVAKRGQDVALRCDPISGHVSLFWYQQALGQGPEFLTYFQNEAQLDKSGLPSDRFFAERPEGSVSTLKIQRTQQEDSAVYLCASSIRGQGENEKLFFGSGTQLSVL.

The V gene is TRBV6-6, the J gene TRBJ1-1, with D unclear. Looked up from germline, CDR1 is MNHNY and CDR2 is SVGAGI (reference sequence). V was pared by 0 bases and J by 5 bases, with 13 bases between. This CDR3 has 15 amino acids. The CDR3 DNA reads TGTGCCAGCAGTTACTCGACTTCAATGCGGACTGAAGCTTTCTTT. Protein sequence: CASSYSTSMRTEAFF.

This sequence joins TRBV7-3 and TRBJ2-1; D gene unclear. Germline-derived CDR1 and CDR2 are SGHTA and FQGTGA. There are 14 residues in the CDR3. V lost 2 bases and J 1 base, leaving 6 bases between the germline ends. Here the CDR3 DNA reads TGTGCCAGCAGCTTATCTTCTTCCTACAATGAGCAGTTCTTC. Its translation: CASSLSSSYNEQFF. Together with reference TRBV7-3 and TRBJ2-1, the CDR3 gives the full variable domain: GAGVSQTPSNKVTEKGKYVELRCDPISGHTALYWYRQSLGQGPEFLIYFQGTGAADDSGLPNDRFFAVRPEGSVSTLKIQRTERGDSAVYLCASSLSSSYNEQFFGPGTRLTVL.